The 16 T cell receptor beta chains below come from one sample, sequenced in a study of vaccination and CD4 T cells after COVID-19. The Oncomine TCR Beta short-read assay was applied to DNA of cultured CD4+ T cells. TCRdb redid the calling of the PCR reads with MiXCR, one entry per CDR3 protein. The data show thousands of distinct CDR3 sequences, roughly 49% seen once. As for treatment: roughly 10-day PBMC culture with coronavirus spike peptide pools or control peptides (ViraFEST assay). The unexposed donor gave CD4+ T cells before the COVID-19 pandemic (2011-2018). These receptors are not linked to any known antigen. The sample was CD4+ T cells from blood, cultured in vitro. All receptors derive from a human donor in good health.

V gene TRBV7-2 combines with J gene TRBJ1-1; D not certain. The CDR3 covers 14 residues. CDR1 and CDR2 from the germline V gene are SGHTA and FQGNSA. The V and J ends lost 0 bases and 3 bases respectively, with 8 bases between them. The CDR3 spells CASSLALSHTEAFF. CDR3 in DNA: TGTGCCAGCAGCTTAGCCTTGAGCCACACTGAAGCTTTCTTT.

This clonotype was found a few times. V is TRBV6-2 or TRBV6-3 and J is TRBJ2-3, with TRBD2 matching 12 bases. V trimming: 6 bases; J trimming: 7 bases; junction bases outside the gene matches: 14. The germline CDR1 and CDR2 sequences are MNHEY and SVGEGT. The CDR3 runs to 17 residues. The CDR3 coding sequence is TGTGCCAGCAGACCTAGGACTAGCGGGGACCCTCGGCATACGCAGTATTTT. Its translation: CASRPRTSGDPRHTQYF.

This rearrangement joins TRBV20-1 to TRBJ1-2; possibly TRBD1 for D (6 bases). The germline V and J ends were trimmed by 6 bases and 4 bases, with 15 bases remaining between them. Germline V CDR1 and CDR2: DFQATT, SNEGSKA (reference sequence). The CDR3 spans 13 residues. DNA of the CDR3: TGCAGTGCCCCTCGGACAGTCCTCTATGGCTACACCTTC. Translation gives CSAPRTVLYGYTF.

The chain links TRBV7-2 to TRBJ2-2; unclear D gene. The V end lost 5 bases, the J end lost 8 bases, and 12 bases lay between the germline ends. The germline V gene has CDR1 SGHTA and CDR2 FQGNSA. CDR3 size: 13 residues. CDR3 region: CASSQRVGGELFF. The CDR3 DNA sequence: TGTGCCAGCAGCCAACGGGTGGGAGGGGAGCTGTTTTTT. Together with reference TRBV7-2 and TRBJ2-2, the CDR3 gives the full variable domain: GAGVSQSPSNKVTEKGKDVELRCDPISGHTALYWYRQSLGQGLEFLIYFQGNSAPDKSGLPSDRFSAERTGGSVSTLTIQRTQQEDSAVYLCASSQRVGGELFFGEGSRLTVL.

The chain uses TRBV2 and TRBJ2-7, with D tentatively TRBD2 (6 bases). Germline V gene sequence: CDR1 SNHLY, CDR2 FYNNEI. V shed 10 bases and J shed 6 bases, with 13 bases lying between them. The CDR3 is made up of 11 amino acids. Here the CDR3 DNA reads TGTGCCACTACGGGAGCAGGCGAGCAGTACTTC. This translates into CATTGAGEQYF.

The V call is TRBV28, the J call TRBJ1-2; a weak D match, TRBD1 (5 bases). Germline values: CDR1 MDHEN, CDR2 SYDVKM. Trimming cost V 10 bases and J 0 bases, with 12 bases left between them. The CDR3 extends over 13 amino acids. The CDR3 bases are TGTGCCACTCCGGGACGGACTAACTATGGCTACACCTTC. This sequence encodes CATPGRTNYGYTF.

The chain recombines TRBV2 with TRBJ2-7; 8 nucleotides line up with TRBD2. Trimming took 8 bases from V and 3 from J; bases not matched to a gene: 3. The CDR3 runs 12 residues. The germline V gene encodes CDR1 SNHLY and CDR2 FYNNEI. CDR3 nucleotides: TGTGCCAGCGAGGGGACTAGCTACGAGCAGTACTTC. This gives the protein CASEGTSYEQYF.

The chain combines TRBV19 with TRBJ2-5; D is perhaps TRBD1 or TRBD2 (6 bases each). CDR3 size: 15 residues. Trimming shortened V by 7 bases and J by 2 bases, and 17 bases separated the two germline ends. Germline CDR1 and CDR2: LNHDA and SQIVND (reference sequence). CDR3 sequence (DNA): TGTGCCAGTAAAGGAGGGGGACACCAGCAAGAGACCCAGTACTTC. Protein: CASKGGGHQQETQYF.

The chain carries TRBV19 and TRBJ2-3; 10 bases fit TRBD1. CDR1 is LNHDA and CDR2 is SQIVND in the germline V gene (reference sequence). With V trimmed by 3 bases and J by 7 bases, 10 bases remained unmatched. The CDR3 is made up of 16 amino acids. CDR3 loop: CASSIGTGQGLYTQYF. As DNA, the CDR3 is TGTGCCAGTAGTATCGGCACGGGACAGGGGCTTTATACGCAGTATTTT.

The chain couples TRBV7-2 to TRBJ1-2; no firm D call. This CDR3 has 14 residues. Trimming removed 1 base at V and 0 bases at J, with 6 bases between. CDR1 and CDR2 (germline): SGHTA, FQGNSA. The CDR3 DNA reads as TGTGCCAGCAGCTTAGATTCGGCTAACTATGGCTACACCTTC. This sequence encodes CASSLDSANYGYTF.

The rearrangement joins TRBV20-1 to TRBJ2-2, with a tentative D call TRBD2 (5 bases). CDR1 is DFQATT and CDR2 is SNEGSKA in the germline V gene (reference sequence). The CDR3 has 14 residues. Trimming shortened V by 1 base and J by 3 bases, and 9 bases separated the two germline ends. The CDR3 nucleotides read TGCAGTGCTAGAGTAGGAGGCCACACCGGGGAGCTGTTTTTT. It specifies CSARVGGHTGELFF.

CDR3 sequence: CASTPTGSSYNSPLHF. For the CDR3, the DNA is TGTGCCAGTACCCCGACAGGGAGCTCCTATAATTCACCCCTCCACTTT. V and J are TRBV19 and TRBJ1-6; TRBD1 matches at 7 bases. CDR1 and CDR2 (germline): LNHDA, SQIVND (reference sequence). The CDR3 consists of 16 residues. The junction had 6 bases not matched to a gene; V was cut back by 7 bases and J by 0 bases.

This chain joins TRBV20-1 and TRBJ2-7, with 7 nucleotides matching TRBD2. The CDR3 is 13 amino acids. Losses at the gene ends were 5 bases for V and 6 bases for J; bases not matched to a gene: 10. Germline values: CDR1 DFQATT, CDR2 SNEGSKA (reference sequence). The DNA of the CDR3 is TGCAGTGCTGGGGGGGGGTTCCCGGGCGAGCAGTACTTC. It yields the protein CSAGGGFPGEQYF.

By frequency in the sample, this clonotype is large. The rearrangement uses TRBV6-9 and TRBJ1-5; D might be TRBD1 (6 bases). The CDR3 is 19 amino acids. Trimming took 2 bases from V and 0 from J, leaving 20 bases between them. Germline values: CDR1 MNHGY, CDR2 SVAAGI. This CDR3 reads CASSYIPDGRGPSNQPQHF. For the CDR3, the DNA is TGTGCCAGCAGTTATATTCCTGACGGACGGGGGCCTAGCAATCAGCCCCAGCATTTT.

This clonotype was recorded a few times. The rearrangement uses TRBV7-9 and TRBJ1-4, with a weak D call TRBD1 (6 bases). This CDR3 contains 15 residues. From germline, CDR1 is SEHNR and CDR2 FQNEAQ (reference sequence). The V end was cut by 5 bases, the J end by 7 bases, with 17 bases between. The CDR3 bases are TGTGCCAGCAGCCAAAGGGGGGGGGCCGGTGAAAAACTGTTTTTT. As protein: CASSQRGGAGEKLFF.

The chain's CDR3 is CASSGQGNNQPQHF. The CDR3 DNA reads as TGTGCCAGCAGTGGACAGGGGAACAATCAGCCCCAGCATTTT. The genes are TRBV6-1 and TRBJ1-5; 8 bases are shared with TRBD1. The J segment lost 3 bases and the V segment lost 4 bases, leaving 2 bases of the junction unmatched. This CDR3 spans 14 amino acids. CDR1 MNHNS and CDR2 SASEGT come from the germline V gene.